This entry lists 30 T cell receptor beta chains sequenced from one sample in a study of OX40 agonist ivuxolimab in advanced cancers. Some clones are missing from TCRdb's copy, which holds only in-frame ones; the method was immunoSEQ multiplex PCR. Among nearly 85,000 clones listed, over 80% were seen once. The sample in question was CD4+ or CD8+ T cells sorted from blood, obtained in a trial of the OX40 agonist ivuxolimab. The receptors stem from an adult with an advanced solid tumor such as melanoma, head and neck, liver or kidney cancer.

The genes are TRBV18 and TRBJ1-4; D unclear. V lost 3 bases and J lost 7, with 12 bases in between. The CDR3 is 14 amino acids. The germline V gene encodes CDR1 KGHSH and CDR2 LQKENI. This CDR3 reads CASSPTSSSEKLFF. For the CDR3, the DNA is TGTGCCAGCTCACCTACCAGTTCCTCTGAAAAACTGTTTTTT.

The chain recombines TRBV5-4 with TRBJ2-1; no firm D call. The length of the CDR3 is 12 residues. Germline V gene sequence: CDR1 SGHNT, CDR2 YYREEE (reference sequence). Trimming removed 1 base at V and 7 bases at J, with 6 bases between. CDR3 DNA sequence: TGTGCCAGCAGCTTGAGGGTTAATGAGCAGTTCTTC. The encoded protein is CASSLRVNEQFF.

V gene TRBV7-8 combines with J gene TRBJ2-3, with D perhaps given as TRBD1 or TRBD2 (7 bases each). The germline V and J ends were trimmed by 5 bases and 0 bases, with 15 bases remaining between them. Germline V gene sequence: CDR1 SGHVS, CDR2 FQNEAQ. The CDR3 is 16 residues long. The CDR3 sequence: CASSPGGGTSTDTQYF. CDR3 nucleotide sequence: TGTGCCAGCAGCCCAGGGGGGGGGACTAGCACAGATACGCAGTATTTT.

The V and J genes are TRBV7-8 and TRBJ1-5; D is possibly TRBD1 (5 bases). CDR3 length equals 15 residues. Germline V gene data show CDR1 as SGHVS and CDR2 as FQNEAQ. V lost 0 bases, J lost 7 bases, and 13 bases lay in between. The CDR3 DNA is TGTGCCAGCAGCTTAGCGGGGGGGTTGGCCCAGCCCCAGCATTTT. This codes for CASSLAGGLAQPQHF.

The CDR3 sequence: CASGSKPQSYEQYF. CDR3 DNA sequence: TGTGCCAGCGGGTCTAAACCCCAATCCTACGAGCAGTACTTC. The J gene is TRBJ2-7, the V gene TRBV7-8; no definite D call. Trimming took off 8 bases at V and 1 base at J, with 15 bases between the two ends. The germline gives CDR1 SGHVS, CDR2 FQNEAQ. The CDR3 covers 14 residues. Full variable domain (outside the CDR3, taken from reference TRBV7-8 and TRBJ2-7): GAGVSQSPRYKVAKRGQDVALRCDPISGHVSLFWYQQALGQGPEFLTYFQNEAQLDKSGLPSDRFFAERPEGSVSTLKIQRTQQEDSAVYLCASGSKPQSYEQYFGPGTRLTVT.

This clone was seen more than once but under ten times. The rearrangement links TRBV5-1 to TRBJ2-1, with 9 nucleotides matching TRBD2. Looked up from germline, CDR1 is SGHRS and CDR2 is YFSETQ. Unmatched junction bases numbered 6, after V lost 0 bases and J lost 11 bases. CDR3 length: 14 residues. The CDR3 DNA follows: TGCGCCAGCAGCTTGGGTTCTAGCGGGGAACAGCAGTTCTTC. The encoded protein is CASSLGSSGEQQFF.

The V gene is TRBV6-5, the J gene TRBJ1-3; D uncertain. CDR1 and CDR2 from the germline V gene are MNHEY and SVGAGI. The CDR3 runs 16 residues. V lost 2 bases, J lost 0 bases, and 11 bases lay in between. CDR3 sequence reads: CASSYSSRLSGNTIYF. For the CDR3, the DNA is TGTGCCAGCAGTTACAGCTCACGGCTCTCTGGAAACACCATATATTTT.

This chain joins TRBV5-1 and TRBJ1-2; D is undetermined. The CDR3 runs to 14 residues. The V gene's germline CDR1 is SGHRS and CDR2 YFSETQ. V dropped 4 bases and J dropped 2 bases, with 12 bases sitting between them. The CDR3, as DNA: TGCGCCAGCAGCCCGGACGGAGGAAACTATGGCTACACCTTC. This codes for CASSPDGGNYGYTF.

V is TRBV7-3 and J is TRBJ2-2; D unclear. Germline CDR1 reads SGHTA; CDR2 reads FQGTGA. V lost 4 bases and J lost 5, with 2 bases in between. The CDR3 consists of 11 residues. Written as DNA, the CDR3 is TGTGCCAGCAGCTCTACCGGGGAGCTGTTTTTT. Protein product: CASSSTGELFF.

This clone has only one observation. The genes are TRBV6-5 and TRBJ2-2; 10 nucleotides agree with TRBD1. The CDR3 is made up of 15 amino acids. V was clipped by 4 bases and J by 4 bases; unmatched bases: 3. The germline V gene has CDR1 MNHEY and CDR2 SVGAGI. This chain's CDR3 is CASSLGQGFTGELFF. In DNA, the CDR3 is TGTGCCAGCAGTTTGGGACAGGGGTTCACCGGGGAGCTGTTTTTT.

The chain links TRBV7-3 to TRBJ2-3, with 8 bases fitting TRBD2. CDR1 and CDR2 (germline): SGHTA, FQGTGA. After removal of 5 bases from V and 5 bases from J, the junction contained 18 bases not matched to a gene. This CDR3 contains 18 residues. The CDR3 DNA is TGTGCCAGCAGCGCCCCCGGGGGGGGGATTTACGAGAGAGATACGCAGTATTTT. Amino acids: CASSAPGGGIYERDTQYF.

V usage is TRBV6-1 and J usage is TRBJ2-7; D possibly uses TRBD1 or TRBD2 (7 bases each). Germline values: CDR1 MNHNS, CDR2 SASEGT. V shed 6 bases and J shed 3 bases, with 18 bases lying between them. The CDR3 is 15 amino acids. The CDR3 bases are TGTGCCAGCAGACGACAGGGAGGGGGTGACTACGAGCAGTACTTC. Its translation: CASRRQGGGDYEQYF.

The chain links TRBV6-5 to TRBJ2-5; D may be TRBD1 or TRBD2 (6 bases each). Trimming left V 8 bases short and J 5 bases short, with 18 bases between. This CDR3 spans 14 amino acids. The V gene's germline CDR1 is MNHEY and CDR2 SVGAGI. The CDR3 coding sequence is TGTGCCAGCCGCCGGGACATTGGGGGGGAGACCCAGTACTTC. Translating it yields CASRRDIGGETQYF.

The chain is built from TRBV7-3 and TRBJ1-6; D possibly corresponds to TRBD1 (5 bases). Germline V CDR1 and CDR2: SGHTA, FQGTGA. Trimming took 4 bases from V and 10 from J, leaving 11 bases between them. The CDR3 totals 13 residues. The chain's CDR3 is CASSSTVASPLHF. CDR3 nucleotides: TGTGCCAGCAGCTCGACAGTCGCCTCACCCCTCCACTTT.

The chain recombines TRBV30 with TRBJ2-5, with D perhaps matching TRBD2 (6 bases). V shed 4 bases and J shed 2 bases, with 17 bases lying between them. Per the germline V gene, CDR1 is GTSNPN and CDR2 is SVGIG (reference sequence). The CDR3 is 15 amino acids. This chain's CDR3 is CAWTRGRGGQETQYF. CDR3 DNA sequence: TGTGCCTGGACTCGGGGAAGGGGAGGTCAAGAGACCCAGTACTTC.

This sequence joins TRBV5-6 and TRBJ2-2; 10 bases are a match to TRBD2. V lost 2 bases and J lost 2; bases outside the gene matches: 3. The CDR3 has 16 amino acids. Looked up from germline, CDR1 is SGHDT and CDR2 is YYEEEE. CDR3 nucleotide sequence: TGTGCCAGCAGCTTATTAGCGGGGGGCAACACCGGGGAGCTGTTTTTT. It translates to CASSLLAGGNTGELFF. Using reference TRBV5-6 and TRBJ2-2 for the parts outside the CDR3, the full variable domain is DAGVTQSPTHLIKTRGQQVTLRCSPKSGHDTVSWYQQALGQGPQFIFQYYEEEERQRGNFPDRFSGHQFPNYSSELNVNALLLGDSALYLCASSLLAGGNTGELFFGEGSRLTVL.

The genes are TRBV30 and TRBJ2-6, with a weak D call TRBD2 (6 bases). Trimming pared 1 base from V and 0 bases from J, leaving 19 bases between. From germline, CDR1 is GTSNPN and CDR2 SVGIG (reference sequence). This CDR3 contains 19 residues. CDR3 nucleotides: TGTGCCTGGAGTGGGGACTGGGCAACTCTAAACTCTGGGGCCAACGTCCTGACTTTC. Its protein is CAWSGDWATLNSGANVLTF.

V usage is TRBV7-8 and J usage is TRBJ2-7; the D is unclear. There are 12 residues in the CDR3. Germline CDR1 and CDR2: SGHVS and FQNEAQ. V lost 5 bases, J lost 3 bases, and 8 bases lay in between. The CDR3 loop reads CASSPTLYEQYF. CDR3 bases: TGTGCCAGCAGCCCCACCCTCTACGAGCAGTACTTC.

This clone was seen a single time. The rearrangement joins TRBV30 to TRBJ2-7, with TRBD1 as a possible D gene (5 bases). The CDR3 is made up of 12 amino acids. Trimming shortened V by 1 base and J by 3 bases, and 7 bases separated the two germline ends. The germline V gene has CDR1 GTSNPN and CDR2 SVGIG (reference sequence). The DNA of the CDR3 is TGTGCCTGGAGTGGTCAGGGCTACGAGCAGTACTTC. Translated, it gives CAWSGQGYEQYF. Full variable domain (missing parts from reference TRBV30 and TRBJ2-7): SQTIHQWPATLVQPVGSPLSLECTVEGTSNPNLYWYRQAAGRGLQLLFYSVGIGQISSEVPQNLSASRPQDRQFILSSKKLLLSDSGFYLCAWSGQGYEQYFGPGTRLTVT.

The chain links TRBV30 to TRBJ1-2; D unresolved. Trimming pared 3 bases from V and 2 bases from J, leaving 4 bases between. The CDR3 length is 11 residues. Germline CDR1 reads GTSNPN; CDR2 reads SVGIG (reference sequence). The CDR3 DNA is TGTGCCTGGAGGACCAACTATGGCTACACCTTC. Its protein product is CAWRTNYGYTF.

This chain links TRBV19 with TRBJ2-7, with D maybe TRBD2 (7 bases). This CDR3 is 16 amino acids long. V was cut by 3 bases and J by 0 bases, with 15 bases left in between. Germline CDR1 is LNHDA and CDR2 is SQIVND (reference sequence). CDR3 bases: TGTGCCAGTAGTATGGCACAGGGAGGGGTCTCCTACGAGCAGTACTTC. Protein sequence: CASSMAQGGVSYEQYF.

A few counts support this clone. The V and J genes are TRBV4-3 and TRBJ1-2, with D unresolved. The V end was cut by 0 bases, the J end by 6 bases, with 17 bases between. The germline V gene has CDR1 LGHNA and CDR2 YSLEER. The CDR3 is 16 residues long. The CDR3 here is CASSQDLSRLAHGYTF. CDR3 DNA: TGCGCCAGCAGCCAAGATTTGAGCAGGTTAGCTCATGGCTACACCTTC.

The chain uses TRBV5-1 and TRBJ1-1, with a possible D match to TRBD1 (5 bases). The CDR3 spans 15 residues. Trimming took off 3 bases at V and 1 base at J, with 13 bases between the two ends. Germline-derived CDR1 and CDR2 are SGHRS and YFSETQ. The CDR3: CASSYVGRGNTEAFF. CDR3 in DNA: TGCGCCAGCAGCTATGTGGGGCGAGGGAACACTGAAGCTTTCTTT.

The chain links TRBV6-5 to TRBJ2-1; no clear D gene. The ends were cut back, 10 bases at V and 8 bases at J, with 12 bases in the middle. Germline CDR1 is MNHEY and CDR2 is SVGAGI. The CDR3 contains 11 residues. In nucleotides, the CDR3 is TGTGCCACCGGTAAGGGTTATGAGCAGTTCTTC. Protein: CATGKGYEQFF.

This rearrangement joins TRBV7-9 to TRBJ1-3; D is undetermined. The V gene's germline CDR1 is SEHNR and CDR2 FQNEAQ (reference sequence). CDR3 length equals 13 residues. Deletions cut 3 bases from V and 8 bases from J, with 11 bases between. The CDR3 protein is CASSLQVRDTIYF. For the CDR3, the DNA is TGTGCCAGCAGCTTGCAGGTGCGGGACACCATATATTTT.

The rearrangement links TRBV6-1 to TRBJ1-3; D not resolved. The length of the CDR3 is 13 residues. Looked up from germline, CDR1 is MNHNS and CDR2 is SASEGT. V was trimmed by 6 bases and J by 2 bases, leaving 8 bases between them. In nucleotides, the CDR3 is TGTGCCAGCAGCCAATCTCCTGGAAACACCATATATTTT. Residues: CASSQSPGNTIYF.

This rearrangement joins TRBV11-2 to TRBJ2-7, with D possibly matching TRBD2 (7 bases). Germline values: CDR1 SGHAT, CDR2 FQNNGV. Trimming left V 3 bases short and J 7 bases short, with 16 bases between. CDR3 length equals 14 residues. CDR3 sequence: CASSFPSGQGEQYF. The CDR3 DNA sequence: TGTGCCAGCAGCTTTCCTAGCGGCCAGGGGGAGCAGTACTTC.

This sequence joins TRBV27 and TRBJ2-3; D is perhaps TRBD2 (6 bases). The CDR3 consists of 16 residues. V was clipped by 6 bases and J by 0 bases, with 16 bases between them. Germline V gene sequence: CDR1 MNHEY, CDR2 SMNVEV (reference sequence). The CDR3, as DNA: TGTGCCAGCAGCCGCGGGGCAGGCCGGAGCACAGATACGCAGTATTTT. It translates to CASSRGAGRSTDTQYF.

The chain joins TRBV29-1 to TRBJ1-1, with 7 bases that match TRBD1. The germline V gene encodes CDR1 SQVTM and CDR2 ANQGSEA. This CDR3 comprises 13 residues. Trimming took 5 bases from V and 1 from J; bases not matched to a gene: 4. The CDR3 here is CSVRQGTNTEAFF. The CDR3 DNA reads TGCAGCGTTAGACAGGGTACGAACACTGAAGCTTTCTTT.

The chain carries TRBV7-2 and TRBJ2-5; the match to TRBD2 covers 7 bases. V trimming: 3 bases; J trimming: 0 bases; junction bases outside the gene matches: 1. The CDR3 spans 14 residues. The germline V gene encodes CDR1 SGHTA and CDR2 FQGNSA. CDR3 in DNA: TGTGCCAGCAGCTTGGGGGGGTACCAAGAGACCCAGTACTTC. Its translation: CASSLGGYQETQYF.